Following are 8 T cell receptor beta chains from one sample sequenced in a study of cytomegalovirus exposure and HLA in healthy donors. Sequenced by immunoSEQ multiplex PCR; TCRdb stores in-frame clones only, minus some. This table holds around 170,000 clones, 85% to 90% found once. The sample comprised PBMCs. The receptors here all came from a man younger than 35 in good health and CMV-seronegative.

V and J are TRBV6-5 and TRBJ2-7; 9 bases align to TRBD1. This CDR3 has 12 amino acids. Trimming cost V 4 bases and J 6 bases; bases outside gene matches: 1. Germline-derived CDR1 and CDR2 are MNHEY and SVGAGI. CDR3 sequence (DNA): TGTGCCAGCAGTTGGACAGGGGCCGAGCAGTACTTC. Its translation is CASSWTGAEQYF.

The chain is built from TRBV28 and TRBJ2-3; 14 bases map to TRBD2. V trimming: 7 bases; J trimming: 1 base; junction bases outside the gene matches: 10. Germline V CDR1 and CDR2: MDHEN, SYDVKM. This CDR3 comprises 18 residues. The CDR3 is CASNWGLAGVIGTDTQYF. The CDR3 nucleotides are TGTGCCAGCAACTGGGGACTAGCGGGAGTTATCGGCACAGATACGCAGTATTTT. The full variable domain, its missing parts supplied by reference TRBV28 and TRBJ2-3, is DVKVTQSSRYLVKRTGEKVFLECVQDMDHENMFWYRQDPGLGLRLIYFSYDVKMKEKGDIPEGYSVSREKKERFSLILESASTNQTSMYLCASNWGLAGVIGTDTQYFGPGTRLTVL.

This sequence joins TRBV6-6 and TRBJ1-1; weak D call: TRBD1 (5 bases). Trimming took 2 bases from V and 1 from J, leaving 8 bases between them. From germline, CDR1 is MNHNY and CDR2 SVGAGI (reference sequence). The CDR3 is made up of 14 amino acids. This chain's CDR3 is CASSYGGENTEAFF. The DNA for the CDR3 is TGTGCCAGCAGTTACGGGGGGGAGAACACTGAAGCTTTCTTT.

V usage is TRBV7-2 and J usage is TRBJ1-2; 7 bases align to TRBD1. In germline, CDR1 is SGHTA, CDR2 FQGNSA. After removal of 3 bases from V and 8 bases from J, the junction contained 9 bases not matched to a gene. This CDR3 has 14 amino acids. CDR3 in DNA: TGTGCCAGCAGCTTCCGGACCGCGACAGGGGGCTACACCTTC. Translated: CASSFRTATGGYTF.

This clone showed up just a few times. The chain has TRBV7-2 and TRBJ1-5, with D perhaps matching TRBD1 (6 bases). The germline V and J ends were trimmed by 2 bases and 1 base, with 9 bases remaining between them. Looked up from germline, CDR1 is SGHTA and CDR2 is FQGNSA. The CDR3 sequence is 15 residues long. CDR3 residues: CASSLIGQSNQPQHF. CDR3 coding DNA: TGTGCCAGCAGCTTAATAGGACAGAGCAATCAGCCCCAGCATTTT.

The gene calls are TRBV10-3 and TRBJ1-3; D is possibly TRBD1 (5 bases). V was shortened by 2 bases and J by 0 bases, with 11 bases between the two germline ends. Per the germline V gene, CDR1 is ENHRY and CDR2 is SYGVKD. The CDR3 is 16 residues long. The chain's CDR3 is CAISEVDSSSGNTIYF. The CDR3 DNA reads TGTGCCATCAGTGAGGTAGACAGCTCCTCTGGAAACACCATATATTTT.

The rearrangement links TRBV28 to TRBJ2-7; D possibly corresponds to TRBD2 (7 bases). Germline V gene data show CDR1 as MDHEN and CDR2 as SYDVKM. CDR3 size: 15 residues. Trimming left V 6 bases short and J 7 bases short, with 22 bases between. This chain's CDR3 is CASSPAGANPGEQYV. CDR3 sequence (DNA): TGTGCCAGCAGCCCGGCGGGGGCCAACCCAGGAGAGCAGTACGTC.

The J gene is TRBJ1-1, the V gene TRBV9; D not certain. The V end was cut by 3 bases, the J end by 3 bases, with 12 bases between. This CDR3 is 14 amino acids long. The germline V gene encodes CDR1 SGDLS and CDR2 YYNGEE. The CDR3 loop reads CASSAGLRDTEAFF. CDR3 bases: TGTGCCAGCAGCGCCGGCTTGAGGGACACTGAAGCTTTCTTT.